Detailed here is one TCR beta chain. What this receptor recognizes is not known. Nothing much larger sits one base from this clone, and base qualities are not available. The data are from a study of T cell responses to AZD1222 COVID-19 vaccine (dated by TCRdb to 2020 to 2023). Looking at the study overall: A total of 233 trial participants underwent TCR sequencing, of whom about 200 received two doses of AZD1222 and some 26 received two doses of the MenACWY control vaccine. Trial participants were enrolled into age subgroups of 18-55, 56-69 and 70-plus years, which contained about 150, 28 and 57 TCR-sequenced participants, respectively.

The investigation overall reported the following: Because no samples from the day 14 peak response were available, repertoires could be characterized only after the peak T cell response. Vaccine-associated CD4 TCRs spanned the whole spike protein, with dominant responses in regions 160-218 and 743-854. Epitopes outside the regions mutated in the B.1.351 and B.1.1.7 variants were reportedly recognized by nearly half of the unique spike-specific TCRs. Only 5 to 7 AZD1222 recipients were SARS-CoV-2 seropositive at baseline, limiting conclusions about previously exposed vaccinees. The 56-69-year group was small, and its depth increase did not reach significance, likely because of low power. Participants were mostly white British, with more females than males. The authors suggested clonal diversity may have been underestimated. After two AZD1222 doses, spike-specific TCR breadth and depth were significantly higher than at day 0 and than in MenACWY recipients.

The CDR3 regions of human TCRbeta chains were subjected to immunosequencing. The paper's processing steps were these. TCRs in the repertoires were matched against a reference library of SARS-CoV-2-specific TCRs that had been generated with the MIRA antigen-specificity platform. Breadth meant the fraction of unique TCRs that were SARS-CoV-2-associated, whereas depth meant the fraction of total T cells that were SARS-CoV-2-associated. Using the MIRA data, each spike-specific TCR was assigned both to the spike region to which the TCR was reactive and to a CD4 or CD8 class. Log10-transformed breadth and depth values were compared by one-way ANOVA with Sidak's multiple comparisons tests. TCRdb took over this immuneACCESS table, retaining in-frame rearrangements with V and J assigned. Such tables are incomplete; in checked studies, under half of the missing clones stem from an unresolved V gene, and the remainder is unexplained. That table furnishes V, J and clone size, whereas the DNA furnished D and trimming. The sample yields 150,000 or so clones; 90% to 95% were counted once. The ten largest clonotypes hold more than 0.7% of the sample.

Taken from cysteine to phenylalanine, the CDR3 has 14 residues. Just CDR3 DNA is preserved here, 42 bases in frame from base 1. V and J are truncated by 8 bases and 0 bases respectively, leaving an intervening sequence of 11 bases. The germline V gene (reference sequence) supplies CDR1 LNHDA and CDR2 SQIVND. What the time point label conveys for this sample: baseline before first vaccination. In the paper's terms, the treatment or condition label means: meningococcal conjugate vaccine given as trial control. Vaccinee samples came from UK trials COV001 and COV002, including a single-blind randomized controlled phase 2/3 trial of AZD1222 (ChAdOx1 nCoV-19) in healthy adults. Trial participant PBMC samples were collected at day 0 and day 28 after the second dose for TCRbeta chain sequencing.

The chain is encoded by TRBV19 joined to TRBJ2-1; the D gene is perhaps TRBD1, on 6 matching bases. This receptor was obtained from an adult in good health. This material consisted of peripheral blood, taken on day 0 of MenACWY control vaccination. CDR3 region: CASSTGSSYNEQFF. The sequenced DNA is TGTGCCAGTTCAACAGGGAGCTCCTACAATGAGCAGTTCTTC. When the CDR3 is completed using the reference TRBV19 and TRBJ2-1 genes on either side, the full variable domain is DGGITQSPKYLFRKEGQNVTLSCEQNLNHDAMYWYRQDPGQGLRLIYYSQIVNDFQKGDIAEGYSVSREKKESFPLTVTSAQKNPTAFYLCASSTGSSYNEQFFGPGTRLTVL.